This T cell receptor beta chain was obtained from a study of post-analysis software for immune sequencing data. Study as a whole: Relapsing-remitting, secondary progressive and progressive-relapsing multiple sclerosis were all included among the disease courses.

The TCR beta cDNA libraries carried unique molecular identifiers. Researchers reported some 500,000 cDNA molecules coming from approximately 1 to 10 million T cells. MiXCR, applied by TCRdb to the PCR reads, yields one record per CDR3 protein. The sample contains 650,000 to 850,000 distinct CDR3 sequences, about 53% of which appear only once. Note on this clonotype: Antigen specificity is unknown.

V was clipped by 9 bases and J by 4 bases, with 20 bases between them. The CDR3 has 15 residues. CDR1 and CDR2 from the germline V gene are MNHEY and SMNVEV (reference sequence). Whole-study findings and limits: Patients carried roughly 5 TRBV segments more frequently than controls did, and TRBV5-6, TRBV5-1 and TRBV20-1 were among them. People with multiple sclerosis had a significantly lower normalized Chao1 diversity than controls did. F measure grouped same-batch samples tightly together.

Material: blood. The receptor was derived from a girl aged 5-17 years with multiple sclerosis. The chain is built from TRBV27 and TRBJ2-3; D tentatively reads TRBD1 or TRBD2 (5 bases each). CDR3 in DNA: TGTGCCAGTATTCCAATCGGGGCGGGCGCAGATACGCAGTATTTT. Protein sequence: CASIPIGAGADTQYF.